This TCR beta chain was recorded in a study of T-cell reconstitution after alpha-beta-depleted transplantation in children. Overall study findings and caveats: The high TCRbeta diversity at day 60 in some patients came from surviving recipient T cells and thymic progenitors. Approximately two months post-transplant, alpha-beta T cells reportedly originated from several hundred expanded graft clones. T-cell counts and diversity were attributed mostly to newly produced T cells one year after transplant.

Unique molecular identifiers were built into the TCRbeta library. TCRdb processed the PCR reads anew with MiXCR; each CDR3 protein has one entry. The profile shows some 840,000 distinct CDR3 sequences, roughly 15% of them singletons. The V and J ends lost 4 bases and 12 bases respectively, with 3 bases between them. This CDR3 has 9 amino acids. From germline, CDR1 is MGHRA and CDR2 YSYEKL. This clonotype was seen at least ten times. The antigen is unknown. The J gene is TRBJ2-2, the V gene TRBV4-1, with D hard to call. The sequencing used PBMCs, mostly from graft donor cells, collected 360 days after TCRalphabeta/CD19-depleted stem cell transplant. This receptor was identified in a male patient under 18 who had a stem cell transplant for acute lymphoblastic leukemia, so the T cells may come from the graft donor. The CDR3 bases are TGCGCCAGCAGCCTGAAGCTGTTTTTT. Amino acid sequence: CASSLKLFF.